The sample holds many counts of the clone carrying this T cell receptor beta chain. Its antigen is not known. The data are from a study of T-cell reconstitution after alpha-beta-depleted transplantation in children. Study findings and constraints: Reportedly, roughly two months post-transplant, alpha-beta T cells arose from several hundred expanded graft clones.

Germline values: CDR1 MNHEY, CDR2 SVGAGI. Trimming left V 6 bases short and J 3 bases short, with 19 bases between. The CDR3 is 16 amino acids. The library targeted TCRbeta and was prepared with unique molecular identifiers. TCRdb processed the PCR reads anew with MiXCR; each CDR3 protein has one entry. The table includes around 450,000 distinct CDR3 sequences, more than 9% detected once. The sequences come from PBMCs, collected before TCRalphabeta/CD19-depleted stem cell transplant. The genes are TRBV6-5 and TRBJ2-3, with D uncertain. The receptor was derived from a child between 2 and 9 years old with inherited bone marrow failure, due to receive a stem cell transplant. CDR3 nucleotides: TGTGCCAGCAGGGGCGGACGGCCCCTACCAACAGATACGCAGTATTTT. Encoded protein: CASRGGRPLPTDTQYF.